The entry that follows covers one T cell receptor beta chain sequence. The data derive from a study of T cell changes during pregnancy in multiple sclerosis. Libraries were prepared by immunoSEQ multiplex PCR; TCRdb keeps only in-frame clonotypes and omits some of them. This sample has 50,000 or so clones; 93% occur once, and the top ten carry 3.5% to 5%. Trimming took off 9 bases at V and 2 bases at J, with 11 bases between the two ends. The CDR3 length is 13 residues. Germline V CDR1 and CDR2: SGHVS, FNYEAQ. The chain links TRBV7-6 to TRBJ1-5; the D gene is possibly TRBD1 (6 bases). The receptor was derived from a female donor with multiple sclerosis, enrolled in a pregnancy study. The specimen comprised CD8+ T cells from peripheral blood mononuclear cells, sampled after pregnancy. The CDR3 protein is CASSGDGNQPQHF. The DNA of the CDR3 is TGTGCCAGTTCAGGGGACGGCAATCAGCCCCAGCATTTT.